The 23 T cell receptor beta chains presented below share a single source sample, sequenced in a study of blood T cell repertoires in COVID-19 (TCRdb year 2020). The library came from the immunoSEQ multiplex PCR assay. TCRdb retrieved this table from immuneACCESS and kept in-frame rearrangements only. Not all clones are present; in checked studies, unresolved V genes account for under half, and no reason is known for the remainder. The sample records around 160,000 clones, 85% to 90% of which are singletons. Together, the top ten hold about an eighth of the sample. The sequenced sample consisted of peripheral blood. The receptors come from a man between 18 and 29 years old with COVID-19, enrolled during active disease.

V and J are TRBV9 and TRBJ2-3; TRBD2 aligns across 7 bases. J lost 6 bases, V lost 4 bases, and 8 bases had no gene match. This CDR3 region has 14 residues. Germline loops: CDR1 SGDLS, CDR2 YYNGEE. CDR3 amino acids: CASSPTSRADTQYF. The CDR3 DNA is TGTGCCAGCAGCCCGACTAGCAGGGCGGATACGCAGTATTTT.

This clone has only a few counts. The V and J genes are TRBV4-2 and TRBJ2-2, with TRBD1 matching over 7 bases. CDR3 size: 17 residues. CDR1 is LGHNA, CDR2 YNFKEQ, per germline. V shed 1 base, J shed 6 bases, and the junction held 11 bases outside the gene matches. CDR3 in DNA: TGTGCCAGCAGCCAAGGGGGGAAAGGGGGCGCCCCCGGGGAGCTGTTTTTT. Its protein product is CASSQGGKGGAPGELFF.

This chain joins TRBV12-3 or TRBV12-4 and TRBJ2-1; D is perhaps TRBD2 (6 bases). V lost 7 bases to trimming and J lost 9 bases, with 13 bases between them. CDR3 length: 12 amino acids. CDR3 sequence: CASNPGVGEQFF. The CDR3 nucleotides read TGTGCCAGCAATCCGGGAGTGGGTGAGCAGTTCTTC.

The CDR3 sequence is CASSSSGGVEQYF. The DNA for the CDR3 is TGTGCCAGCAGCTCCTCGGGGGGCGTCGAGCAGTACTTC. The rearrangement uses TRBV9 and TRBJ2-7, with D possibly TRBD2 on 7 matching bases. Per the germline V gene, CDR1 is SGDLS and CDR2 is YYNGEE. V lost 4 bases to trimming and J lost 6 bases, with 14 bases between them. The CDR3 runs 13 residues.

V is TRBV5-4 and J is TRBJ2-3, with D unclear. This CDR3 is 11 amino acids long. Looked up from germline, CDR1 is SGHNT and CDR2 is YYREEE (reference sequence). The V gene lost 3 bases and the J gene lost 7 bases, with 6 bases spanning the gap. The CDR3 bases are TGTGCCAGCAGCTCTAGTAATACGCAGTATTTT. This codes for CASSSSNTQYF. The entire variable domain, with the rest obtained from reference TRBV5-4 and TRBJ2-3, is as follows: ETGVTQSPTHLIKTRGQQVTLRCSSQSGHNTVSWYQQALGQGPQFIFQYYREEENGRGNFPPRFSGLQFPNYSSELNVNALELDDSALYLCASSSSNTQYFGPGTRLTVL.

This chain joins TRBV28 and TRBJ2-3, with D perhaps TRBD2 (6 bases). The CDR3 has 13 amino acids. Germline CDR1 MDHEN, CDR2 SYDVKM. Trimming took off 11 bases at V and 0 bases at J, with 12 bases between the two ends. CDR3 coding DNA: TGTGCCCTGGGGGGACCTAGCACAGATACGCAGTATTTT. This codes for CALGGPSTDTQYF.

This chain uses TRBV11-3 with TRBJ2-1; 10 bases are shared with TRBD1. Germline CDR1 is SGHNT and CDR2 is YENEEA. The CDR3 is 15 amino acids. With V trimmed by 3 bases and J by 5 bases, 4 bases remained unmatched. As DNA, the CDR3 is TGTGCCAGCAGCTTCGGGACAGGGGAAGACAATGAGCAGTTCTTC. The encoded protein is CASSFGTGEDNEQFF.

The rearrangement joins TRBV5-1 to TRBJ2-2; D uncertain. Germline V gene lookup returns CDR1 SGHRS and CDR2 YFSETQ. The CDR3 contains 16 residues. V was trimmed by 4 bases and J by 0 bases, leaving 13 bases between them. This CDR3 reads CASSPLESSNTGELFF. The CDR3, as DNA: TGCGCCAGCAGCCCCCTGGAGAGCTCGAACACCGGGGAGCTGTTTTTT.

About this clone: The same CDR3 can be traced to other DNA sequences in this sample. The chain combines TRBV2 with TRBJ2-1, with D possibly being TRBD2 (6 bases). Trimming removed 4 bases from V and 2 bases from J, with 12 bases in between. CDR1 SNHLY and CDR2 FYNNEI come from the germline V gene. The CDR3 has 15 amino acids. The CDR3 sequence is CASSVLAGAYNEQFF. For the CDR3, the DNA is TGTGCCAGCAGTGTACTAGCTGGCGCCTACAATGAGCAGTTCTTC.

The rearrangement links TRBV6-2 or TRBV6-3 to TRBJ2-1; unclear D gene. The CDR3 contains 16 residues. Germline values: CDR1 MNHEY, CDR2 SVGEGT. Trimming took 5 bases from V and 2 from J, leaving 16 bases between them. CDR3 in amino acids: CASSESKASAYNEQFF. The CDR3 bases are TGTGCCAGCAGTGAGTCGAAAGCCTCCGCCTACAATGAGCAGTTCTTC.

The chain combines TRBV27 with TRBJ2-7; 10 nucleotides align to TRBD1. The CDR3 spans 15 residues. CDR1 and CDR2 from the germline V gene are MNHEY and SMNVEV (reference sequence). Trimming took 2 bases from V and 5 from J; bases not matched to a gene: 6. This CDR3 reads CASSLTGQGFHEQYF. CDR3 DNA sequence: TGTGCCAGCAGTTTAACGGGACAGGGGTTCCACGAGCAGTACTTC.

This chain joins TRBV5-6 and TRBJ2-3; TRBD1 matches at 8 bases. This CDR3 is 16 amino acids long. The germline CDR1 and CDR2 sequences are SGHDT and YYEEEE. V lost 4 bases and J lost 7; bases outside the gene matches: 14. CDR3 in amino acids: CASSPADRDPRYTQYF. In nucleotides, the CDR3 is TGTGCCAGCAGCCCGGCGGACAGGGATCCTCGATATACGCAGTATTTT.

With regard to this clone: Its ends do not fully match the called genes, so a read error is possible. The genes are TRBV18 and TRBJ2-5, with unresolved D. The CDR3 consists of 15 residues. Per the germline V gene, CDR1 is KGHSH and CDR2 is LQKENI. CDR3 in amino acids: CASSPRIRLQETQYF. The CDR3 DNA follows: TGTGCCAGCTCTCCACGGATCCGACTTCAAGAGACCCAGTACTTC.

This clone was counted once. This sequence joins TRBV5-4 and TRBJ2-5, with 8 bases lining up with TRBD1. The trim removed 4 bases at V and 1 base at J, leaving 6 bases unmatched. Germline V gene sequence: CDR1 SGHNT, CDR2 YYREEE (reference sequence). CDR3 length equals 15 residues. Here the CDR3 reads CASSTPGGSQETQYF. In DNA, the CDR3 is TGTGCCAGCAGCACCCCAGGGGGCAGCCAAGAGACCCAGTACTTC.

This chain links TRBV28 with TRBJ2-1, with 9 bases aligning to TRBD2. Germline V gene sequence: CDR1 MDHEN, CDR2 SYDVKM. V shed 8 bases, J shed 7 bases, and the junction held 12 bases outside the gene matches. This CDR3 spans 15 amino acids. The CDR3 coding sequence is TGTGCCAGCGCCAATAGCGGGAGTACAATAAATGAGCAGTTCTTC. It specifies CASANSGSTINEQFF.

This chain uses TRBV3-1 (or the pseudogene TRBV3-2) with TRBJ2-2, with D possibly TRBD1 on 6 matching bases. Germline CDR1 is LGHDT and CDR2 is YNNKEL (reference sequence). The CDR3 runs 15 residues. Trimming left V 4 bases short and J 5 bases short, with 14 bases between. The CDR3 DNA follows: TGTGCCAGCAGCCTCCCTCGGACAGTAACCGGGGAGCTGTTTTTT. This gives the protein CASSLPRTVTGELFF.

Notes on this clone: A read error may account for a junction end that differs from germline. The V gene is TRBV28, the J gene TRBJ1-4, with a possible D match to TRBD1 (6 bases). The CDR3 runs to 16 residues. Germline CDR1 and CDR2: MDHEN and SYDVKM. Here the CDR3 reads CASSLSYGTHNEKLLF. CDR3 DNA: TGTGCCAGCAGTTTAAGTTACGGGACACATAATGAAAAACTGCTTTTT.

The gene calls are TRBV4-1 and TRBJ1-2; TRBD1 aligns across 7 bases. The CDR3 is made up of 16 amino acids. V was clipped by 1 base and J by 8 bases; unmatched bases: 13. The germline V gene encodes CDR1 MGHRA and CDR2 YSYEKL. CDR3 amino acids: CASSQVRGDRENGYTF. The CDR3 nucleotides are TGCGCCAGCAGCCAAGTTAGGGGCGACAGGGAGAACGGCTACACCTTC.

The genes are TRBV15 and TRBJ1-6; a possible D gene is TRBD1 (5 bases). The CDR3 contains 15 residues. Germline CDR1 is LNHNV and CDR2 is YYDKDF (reference sequence). Trimming pared 4 bases from V and 10 bases from J, leaving 17 bases between. The CDR3 nucleotides read TGTGCCACCAGCACTAAGGGAGCAGGGAGGTCACCCCTCCACTTT. Residues: CATSTKGAGRSPLHF.

This clone was seen a handful of times. The rearrangement links TRBV4-1 to TRBJ2-5; 9 bases match TRBD1. The V gene's germline CDR1 is MGHRA and CDR2 YSYEKL. V shed 2 bases and J 9 bases; nucleotides not matched to a gene: 13. CDR3 size: 16 residues. The CDR3 nucleotides read TGCGCCAGCAGCCAACCGGGACAGGGACGACCTTCAGCCCAGTACTTC. Translating it yields CASSQPGQGRPSAQYF.

Only one count was recorded for this clone. The gene calls are TRBV28 and TRBJ2-1; 7 bases are shared with TRBD2. The CDR3 length is 16 residues. CDR1 and CDR2 from the germline V gene are MDHEN and SYDVKM. With 2 bases clipped from V and 7 bases from J, the junction kept 11 bases outside the gene matches. CDR3 nucleotides: TGTGCCAGCAGTTTAGAGCTTGGCGGGAGAAGGAATGAGCAGTTCTTC. Translated: CASSLELGGRRNEQFF.

This chain uses TRBV19 with TRBJ2-2; 8 nucleotides match TRBD2. CDR3 length: 15 amino acids. The V segment lost 8 bases and the J segment 6 bases; nucleotides outside the gene matches: 11. CDR1 is LNHDA and CDR2 is SQIVND in the germline V gene (reference sequence). The chain's CDR3 is CASQPGTRGPGELFF. In nucleotides, the CDR3 is TGTGCCAGTCAACCCGGGACTAGGGGACCCGGGGAGCTGTTTTTT.

This clone was detected once. The V and J genes are TRBV6-2 or TRBV6-3 and TRBJ2-2, with unresolved D. Trimming pared 6 bases from V and 5 bases from J, leaving 7 bases between. The CDR3 runs 12 residues. CDR1 is MNHEY and CDR2 is SVGEGT in the germline V gene. The CDR3 loop reads CASSHLTGELFF. Here the CDR3 DNA reads TGTGCCAGCAGCCACCTAACCGGGGAGCTGTTTTTT.